This TCR beta chain was documented in a study of blood T cell repertoires in COVID-19. The data were produced by immunoSEQ multiplex PCR, yet TCRdb's version contains in-frame clones alone and is incomplete. The sample has some 180,000 clones, 60% to 85% seen once; the top ten hold approximately 8.6%. CDR1 LNHDA and CDR2 SQIVND come from the germline V gene (reference sequence). The V gene lost 0 bases and the J gene lost 0 bases, with 9 bases spanning the gap. There are 17 residues in the CDR3. The TCR was taken from a woman aged 50 to 60 with active or convalescent COVID-19. Specimen: peripheral blood. The chain has TRBV19 and TRBJ1-6; D uncertain. The CDR3 reads CASSIDLASSYNSPLHF. The CDR3 DNA reads as TGTGCCAGTAGTATAGATCTGGCCAGCTCCTATAATTCACCCCTCCACTTT.